This passage covers 26 T cell receptor beta chains from one sample sequenced in a study of T cell responses to AZD1222 COVID-19 vaccine. The assay was immunoSEQ multiplex PCR, and TCRdb's table has in-frame clones only and misses some. The data show under 150,000 clones, 80% to 95% seen once. The input for sequencing was peripheral blood, taken on day 0 of AZD1222 vaccination. These receptors all stem from an adult in good health.

The chain carries TRBV6-5 and TRBJ1-5; D call uncertain. Trimming removed 7 bases at V and 0 bases at J, with 10 bases between. The CDR3 is 14 residues long. In germline, CDR1 is MNHEY, CDR2 SVGAGI. CDR3 amino acids: CASMGRHSNQPQHF. CDR3 nucleotide sequence: TGTGCCAGCATGGGTCGCCATAGCAATCAGCCCCAGCATTTT.

This chain uses TRBV5-6 with TRBJ2-7; D gene ambiguous. The germline CDR1 and CDR2 sequences are SGHDT and YYEEEE. Trimming stripped 0 bases from V and 4 bases from J, with 11 bases between. CDR3 size: 14 residues. The CDR3 protein is CASSLGGDTYEQYF. The CDR3, as DNA: TGTGCCAGCAGCTTGGGTGGAGATACTTACGAGCAGTACTTC.

V gene TRBV5-5 combines with J gene TRBJ1-1, with D perhaps TRBD1 (6 bases). The V gene lost 3 bases and the J gene lost 5 bases, with 17 bases spanning the gap. The CDR3 has 15 residues. Per the germline V gene, CDR1 is SGHKS and CDR2 is YYEKEE (reference sequence). The DNA for the CDR3 is TGTGCCAGCAGCTCGTCAGGGGCCTTGGGGACTGAAGCTTTCTTT. Its translation is CASSSSGALGTEAFF.

This chain joins TRBV3-1 (or the pseudogene TRBV3-2) and TRBJ2-5; 10 bases are a match to TRBD2. After removal of 4 bases from V and 5 bases from J, the junction contained 4 bases not matched to a gene. This CDR3 has 14 amino acids. Germline lookup yields CDR1 LGHDT and CDR2 YNNKEL (reference sequence). The DNA for the CDR3 is TGTGCCAGCAGCCCCCGGACTAGCGGCGAGACCCAGTACTTC. Encoded protein: CASSPRTSGETQYF.

The CDR3 region has the DNA TGCGCCAGCAAGCCGCCGCAGTCCGCGGGTGAGCAGTACTTC. This encodes CASKPPQSAGEQYF. V usage is TRBV10-1 and J usage is TRBJ2-7; the D gene is possibly TRBD2 (5 bases). This CDR3 has 14 amino acids. V lost 7 bases and J lost 7, with 20 bases in between. Germline lookup yields CDR1 WNHNN and CDR2 SYGVQD (reference sequence).

The rearrangement joins TRBV12-3 or TRBV12-4 to TRBJ2-1; D remains unclear. The CDR3 is made up of 11 amino acids. Trimming cost V 6 bases and J 10 bases, with 10 bases left between them. CDR3 sequence: CASRTTLEQFF. In nucleotides, the CDR3 is TGTGCCAGCAGGACAACCCTAGAGCAGTTCTTC.

The rearrangement joins TRBV11-2 to TRBJ2-3; D gene uncertain. Germline V gene lookup returns CDR1 SGHAT and CDR2 FQNNGV. The CDR3 covers 14 residues. V lost 2 bases and J 4 bases, leaving 10 bases between the germline ends. The CDR3 sequence is CASSLLPGPDTQYF. The CDR3 nucleotides are TGTGCCAGCAGCTTACTCCCCGGTCCAGATACGCAGTATTTT.

V gene TRBV20-1 combines with J gene TRBJ2-5; D uncertain. V gave up 6 bases and J gave up 7 bases, with 6 bases separating them. Germline CDR1 reads DFQATT; CDR2 reads SNEGSKA (reference sequence). The CDR3 is 9 amino acids. The CDR3 region has the DNA TGCAGTGCAGGAACGACCCAGTACTTC. Residues: CSAGTTQYF.

V gene TRBV18 combines with J gene TRBJ1-1; maybe TRBD1 (6 bases). V was cut by 1 base and J by 8 bases, with 11 bases left in between. There are 13 residues in the CDR3. The germline V gene has CDR1 KGHSH and CDR2 LQKENI. DNA for the CDR3: TGTGCCAGCTCACCACAAACAGGGATGGAAGCTTTCTTT. Protein sequence: CASSPQTGMEAFF.

This chain joins TRBV24-1 and TRBJ2-7; possibly TRBD1 for D (6 bases). Trimming removed 0 bases from V and 6 bases from J, with 8 bases in between. This CDR3 region has 13 residues. Per the germline V gene, CDR1 is KGHDR and CDR2 is SFDVKD. The CDR3 here is CATSDLFRGEQYF. CDR3 in DNA: TGTGCCACCAGTGATTTGTTCAGGGGCGAGCAGTACTTC.

The chain uses TRBV19 and TRBJ1-1, with TRBD1 matching over 7 bases. The ends lost 4 bases at V and 1 base at J; junction bases unmatched: 6. The germline gives CDR1 LNHDA, CDR2 SQIVND (reference sequence). The CDR3 sequence is 15 residues long. Here the CDR3 DNA reads TGTGCCAGTAGTACCCCCGGGACAGAGAACACTGAAGCTTTCTTT. Encoded protein: CASSTPGTENTEAFF.

The chain uses TRBV2 and TRBJ2-7; D possibly corresponds to TRBD2 (5 bases). The CDR3 spans 14 residues. Germline values: CDR1 SNHLY, CDR2 FYNNEI. V was cut by 2 bases and J by 0 bases, with 8 bases left in between. The CDR3 region is CASSELSGSYEQYF. In nucleotides, the CDR3 is TGTGCCAGCAGTGAATTGAGCGGCTCCTACGAGCAGTACTTC.

The V gene is TRBV20-1, the J gene TRBJ1-2; no clear D gene. Looked up from germline, CDR1 is DFQATT and CDR2 is SNEGSKA (reference sequence). Trimming shortened V by 4 bases and J by 7 bases, and 7 bases separated the two germline ends. This CDR3 spans 10 amino acids. The DNA of the CDR3 is TGCAGTGCTAAGGCTCGTGGCTACACCTTC. Its protein product is CSAKARGYTF.

The V and J genes are TRBV20-1 and TRBJ2-3; the D is unclear. Trimming pared 1 base from V and 7 bases from J, leaving 6 bases between. CDR3 length: 11 residues. The germline V gene encodes CDR1 DFQATT and CDR2 SNEGSKA (reference sequence). As DNA, the CDR3 is TGCAGTGCTAGAGTTTCAAATACGCAGTATTTT. Amino acids: CSARVSNTQYF.

The CDR3 bases are TGCGCCAGCACCCAAGACAGGGTGGGGAACACTGAAGCTTTCTTT. The encoded protein is CASTQDRVGNTEAFF. The rearrangement uses TRBV5-1 and TRBJ1-1, with 7 bases aligning to TRBD1. Trimming at V came to 6 bases and at J to 1 base, leaving 9 bases not matched to a gene. CDR1 is SGHRS and CDR2 is YFSETQ in the germline V gene. This CDR3 is 15 amino acids long.

The rearrangement joins TRBV28 to TRBJ1-5; unclear D gene. CDR3 length: 12 residues. From germline, CDR1 is MDHEN and CDR2 SYDVKM. V shed 5 bases and J shed 4 bases, with 6 bases lying between them. Here the CDR3 DNA reads TGTGCCAGCAGTCCCACGAATCAGCCCCAGCATTTT. The encoded protein is CASSPTNQPQHF.

V and J are TRBV19 and TRBJ2-1, with D unresolved. V shed 5 bases and J shed 3 bases, with 20 bases lying between them. The CDR3 sequence is 17 residues long. Germline V gene data show CDR1 as LNHDA and CDR2 as SQIVND (reference sequence). The DNA for the CDR3 is TGTGCCAGTAGTGGATCTGGAATACTAATATACTACAATGAGCAGTTCTTC. Protein: CASSGSGILIYYNEQFF.

The V and J genes are TRBV6-6 and TRBJ1-1; the D gene is possibly TRBD1 (5 bases). The CDR3 runs 13 residues. The germline gives CDR1 MNHNY, CDR2 SVGAGI (reference sequence). Trimming removed 2 bases at V and 1 base at J, with 5 bases between. The CDR3 DNA is TGTGCCAGCAGTTACGGGGGGAACACTGAAGCTTTCTTT. It translates to CASSYGGNTEAFF.

The chain has TRBV20-1 and TRBJ1-1, with D hard to call. This CDR3 is 14 amino acids long. Germline CDR1 and CDR2: DFQATT and SNEGSKA (reference sequence). With 3 bases removed from V and 0 bases from J, the gap between germline ends came to 11 bases. The CDR3 region is CSASQAIMNTEAFF. Written as DNA, the CDR3 is TGCAGTGCTAGTCAGGCTATTATGAACACTGAAGCTTTCTTT.

V is TRBV3-1 (or the pseudogene TRBV3-2) and J is TRBJ1-2; D is unresolved. The germline V and J ends were trimmed by 1 base and 5 bases, with 17 bases remaining between them. Germline loops: CDR1 LGHDT, CDR2 YNNKEL (reference sequence). This CDR3 has 16 residues. CDR3 in amino acids: CASSQVGRSFNYGYTF. CDR3 nucleotide sequence: TGTGCCAGCAGCCAAGTGGGCAGGTCCTTTAATTATGGCTACACCTTC.

The genes are TRBV11-2 and TRBJ2-7; D not resolved. The CDR3 length is 13 residues. Germline CDR1 and CDR2: SGHAT and FQNNGV. The germline V and J ends were trimmed by 0 bases and 6 bases, with 9 bases remaining between them. The CDR3 nucleotides read TGTGCCAGCAGCTTAGATCGGCAGGTCGAGCAGTACTTC. It specifies CASSLDRQVEQYF.

The V call is TRBV11-2, the J call TRBJ1-1; no firm D call. This CDR3 contains 14 residues. CDR1 is SGHAT, CDR2 FQNNGV, per germline. With 5 bases removed from V and 4 bases from J, the gap between germline ends came to 14 bases. The CDR3 loop reads CASSPAFRGTEAFF. In DNA form, the CDR3 reads TGTGCCAGCAGCCCCGCCTTTAGAGGCACTGAAGCTTTCTTT. The variable domain in full, completed from reference TRBV11-2 and TRBJ1-1, reads EAGVAQSPRYKIIEKRQSVAFWCNPISGHATLYWYQQILGQGPKLLIQFQNNGVVDDSQLPKDRFSAERLKGVDSTLKIQPAKLEDSAVYLCASSPAFRGTEAFFGQGTRLTVV.

This clone was recorded a few times. The chain couples TRBV16 to TRBJ2-7; D is possibly TRBD1 (6 bases). This CDR3 has 13 residues. Trimming cost V 0 bases and J 4 bases, with 7 bases left between them. Germline CDR1 is KGHSY and CDR2 is FQNENV. CDR3 sequence: CASSQSRGYEQYF. DNA for the CDR3: TGTGCCAGCAGCCAATCGAGGGGGTACGAGCAGTACTTC.

V usage is TRBV27 and J usage is TRBJ1-3; no clear D. Per the germline V gene, CDR1 is MNHEY and CDR2 is SMNVEV (reference sequence). The CDR3 totals 15 residues. Trimming removed 4 bases from V and 4 bases from J, with 14 bases in between. CDR3 protein: CASSSLGSDGNTIYF. The CDR3 region has the DNA TGTGCCAGCAGTTCGCTAGGGTCTGACGGAAACACCATATATTTT.

On this clone: Mismatch with germline at one junction end may stem from a read error. In nucleotides, the CDR3 is TGTGCCAGCAGTTTAGTGACAGGGGGCAGGTCCTACAATGAGCAGTTCTTC. It translates to CASSLVTGGRSYNEQFF. V is TRBV7-6 and J is TRBJ2-1; 10 bases are shared with TRBD1. The CDR3 runs 17 residues. Per germline, CDR1 SGHVS and CDR2 FNYEAQ.

In this sample, this clone turned up once. V usage is TRBV28 and J usage is TRBJ1-3; possibly TRBD1 for D (5 bases). V lost 6 bases and J 0 bases, leaving 12 bases between the germline ends. CDR1 is MDHEN and CDR2 is SYDVKM in the germline V gene. This CDR3 is built from 15 residues. The CDR3 loop is CASSSSGRSGNTIYF. Here the CDR3 DNA reads TGTGCCAGCAGCTCCTCGGGGCGCTCTGGAAACACCATATATTTT.